This T cell receptor beta chain is drawn from a study of blood T cell repertoires in COVID-19. V gave up 5 bases and J gave up 0 bases, with 10 bases separating them. This CDR3 region has 14 residues. CDR1 and CDR2 (germline): KGHSH, LQKENI. Using immunoSEQ multiplex PCR, the repertoire was profiled, and TCRdb retains in-frame clones only, with some absent. The repertoire holds 140,000 to 150,000 clones, with approximately 90% as singletons. This TCR came from a human donor with COVID-19, enrolled during active disease. The donor label of this sample is uncertain. The chain carries TRBV18 and TRBJ1-1; maybe TRBD1 (6 bases). Sequencing was done on a sample of peripheral blood. For the CDR3, the DNA is TGTGCCAGCTCAGCGGACAGTATGAACACTGAAGCTTTCTTT. Translated: CASSADSMNTEAFF.